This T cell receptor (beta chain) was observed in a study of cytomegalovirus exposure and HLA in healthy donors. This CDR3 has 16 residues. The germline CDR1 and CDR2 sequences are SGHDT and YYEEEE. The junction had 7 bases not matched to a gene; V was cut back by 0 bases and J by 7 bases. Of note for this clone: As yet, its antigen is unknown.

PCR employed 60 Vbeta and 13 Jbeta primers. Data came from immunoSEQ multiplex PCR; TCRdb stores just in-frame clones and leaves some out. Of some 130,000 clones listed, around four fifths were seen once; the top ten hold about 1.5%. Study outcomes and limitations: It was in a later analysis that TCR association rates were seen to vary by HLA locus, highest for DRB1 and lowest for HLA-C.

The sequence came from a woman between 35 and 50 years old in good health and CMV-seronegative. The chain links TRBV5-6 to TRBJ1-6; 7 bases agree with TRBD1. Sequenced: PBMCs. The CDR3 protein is CASSLALGQTNSPLHF. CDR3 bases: TGTGCCAGCAGCTTGGCCTTGGGACAGACGAATTCACCCCTCCACTTT.